The present entry profiles one T cell receptor beta chain with its context. The data were obtained in a study of blood T cell repertoires in COVID-19. TCRdb keeps only in-frame clones here, not all; method: immunoSEQ multiplex PCR. The data contain about 310,000 clones, 75% to 90% of them seen just once; the ten biggest clones take up around 1.9%. Living in 24 US areas, the participants were between roughly 18 and 95 years of age. Cohort placement rested on clinical history that participants reported themselves. Germline V gives CDR1 LGHDT, CDR2 YNNKEL (reference sequence). V was pared by 6 bases and J by 5 bases, with 3 bases of the junction left unmatched. The CDR3 covers 14 residues.

The V and J genes are TRBV3-1 (or the pseudogene TRBV3-2) and TRBJ1-6, with 8 bases lining up with TRBD1. The sequenced sample was PBMCs or T cells enriched from blood (not recorded which). The sequence came from a woman in her 30s who had been exposed to COVID-19. As DNA, the CDR3 is TGTGCCAGCAGTGGGACAGGTGATAATTCACCCCTCCACTTT. Amino acids: CASSGTGDNSPLHF.